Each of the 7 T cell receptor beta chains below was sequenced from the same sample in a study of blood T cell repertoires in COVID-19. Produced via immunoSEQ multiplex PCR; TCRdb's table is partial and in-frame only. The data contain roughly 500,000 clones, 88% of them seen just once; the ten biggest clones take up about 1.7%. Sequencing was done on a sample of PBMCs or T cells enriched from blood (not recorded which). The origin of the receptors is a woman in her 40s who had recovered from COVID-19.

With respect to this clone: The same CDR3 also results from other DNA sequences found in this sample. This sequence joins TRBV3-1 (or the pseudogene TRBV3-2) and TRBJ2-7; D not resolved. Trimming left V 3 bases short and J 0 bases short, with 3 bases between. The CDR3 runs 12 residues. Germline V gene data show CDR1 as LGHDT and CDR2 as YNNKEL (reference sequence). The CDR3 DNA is TGTGCCAGCAGCCACCTCTCCTACGAGCAGTACTTC. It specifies CASSHLSYEQYF.

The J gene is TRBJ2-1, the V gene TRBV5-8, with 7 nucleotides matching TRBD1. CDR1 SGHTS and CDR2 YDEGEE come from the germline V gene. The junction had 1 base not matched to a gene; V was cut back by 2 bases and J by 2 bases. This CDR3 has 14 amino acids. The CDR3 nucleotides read TGTGCCAGCAGCTTCCAGGGGGCCTACAATGAGCAGTTCTTC. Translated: CASSFQGAYNEQFF.

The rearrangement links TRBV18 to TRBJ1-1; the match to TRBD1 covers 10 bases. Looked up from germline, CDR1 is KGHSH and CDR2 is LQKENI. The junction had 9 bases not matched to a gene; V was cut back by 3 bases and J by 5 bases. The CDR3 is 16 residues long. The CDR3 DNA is TGTGCCAGCTCACCTGCCCCCCTGGGACAGGGGACTGAAGCTTTCTTT. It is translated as CASSPAPLGQGTEAFF.

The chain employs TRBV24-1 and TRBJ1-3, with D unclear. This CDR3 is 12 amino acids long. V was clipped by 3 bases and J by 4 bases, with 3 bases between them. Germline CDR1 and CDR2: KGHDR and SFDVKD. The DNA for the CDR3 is TGTGCCACCAGTGATGAGGGAAACACCATATATTTT. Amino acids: CATSDEGNTIYF.

Here the CDR3 DNA reads TGTGCCAGCACTGAAGCCGGGACTCAGAACACTGAAGCTTTCTTT. It encodes CASTEAGTQNTEAFF. The chain employs TRBV7-2 and TRBJ1-1; D possibly corresponds to TRBD1 (5 bases). The CDR3 contains 15 residues. CDR1 is SGHTA and CDR2 is FQGNSA in the germline V gene. With 7 bases removed from V and 1 base from J, the gap between germline ends came to 16 bases.

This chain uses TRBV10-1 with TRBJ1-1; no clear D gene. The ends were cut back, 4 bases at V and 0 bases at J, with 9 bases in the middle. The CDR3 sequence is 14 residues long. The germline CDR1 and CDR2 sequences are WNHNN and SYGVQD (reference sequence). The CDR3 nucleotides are TGCGCCAGCAGTGTAAGTCGCGTGAACACTGAAGCTTTCTTT. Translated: CASSVSRVNTEAFF.

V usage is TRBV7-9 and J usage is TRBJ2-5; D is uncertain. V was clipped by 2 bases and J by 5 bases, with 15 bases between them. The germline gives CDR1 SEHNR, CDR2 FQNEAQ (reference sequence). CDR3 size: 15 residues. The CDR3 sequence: CASSLYLAEWETQYF. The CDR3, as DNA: TGTGCCAGCAGCTTATATTTGGCGGAGTGGGAGACCCAGTACTTC. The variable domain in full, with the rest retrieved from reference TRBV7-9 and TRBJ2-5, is DTGVSQNPRHKITKRGQNVTFRCDPISEHNRLYWYRQTLGQGPEFLTYFQNEAQLEKSRLLSDRFSAERPKGSFSTLEIQRTEQGDSAMYLCASSLYLAEWETQYFGPGTRLLVL.